This T cell receptor (beta chain) was found in a study of response to subunit inactivated influenza vaccine. This clonotype was seen only a few times. Its antigen is currently unknown. Germline V lookup: CDR1 DFQATT, CDR2 SNEGSKA (reference sequence). CDR3 length equals 13 residues. J lost 2 bases, V lost 6 bases, and 6 bases had no gene match. The study's findings and limits: Authors suggested few new T cells are recruited by each seasonal influenza vaccination.

TCRdb re-analysed the RT-PCR reads in MiXCR, keeping a single row per CDR3 protein. Of hundreds of thousands of distinct CDR3 sequences in the sample, 10% to 15% were seen once. This clonotype was sampled from a man between 50 and 59 years old who received an inactivated influenza vaccine. Sample: PBMCs from blood, taken on the day of vaccination. The chain carries TRBV20-1 and TRBJ2-7; the match to TRBD2 covers 8 bases. CDR3: CSAKTGGPYEQYF. CDR3 bases: TGCAGTGCCAAGACGGGAGGGCCCTACGAGCAGTACTTC.